Listed below are T cell receptor beta chains from one sample, sequenced in a study of T cell changes during pregnancy in multiple sclerosis. Assay used: immunoSEQ multiplex PCR; TCRdb lists only in-frame clones, some missing. The sample carries tens of thousands of clones, 85% to 95% recorded once. Source: CD4+ T cells from peripheral blood mononuclear cells, taken after pregnancy. Source of these receptors: a female donor with multiple sclerosis, enrolled in a pregnancy study. CDR3s include the opening cysteine and the closing phenylalanine or tryptophan. Fields, in order: V gene, clone size, D gene, J gene, CDR3 protein, CDR3 DNA. D genes are given only for firm matches. Where a row states a size, it is once, few, many or the class of an expanded clone; other rows omit it.

V gene: TRBV6-1
clone size: .
D gene: .
J gene: TRBJ1-2
CDR3 protein: CASSEVRTRGGYTF
CDR3 DNA: TGTGCCAGCAGTGAAGTACGGACACGAGGAGGCTACACCTTC

V gene: TRBV28
clone size: .
D gene: .
J gene: TRBJ2-5
CDR3 protein: CASLRDGGSYQETQYF
CDR3 DNA: TGTGCCAGCCTAAGAGACGGGGGATCGTACCAAGAGACCCAGTACTTC

V gene: TRBV27
clone size: .
D gene: TRBD2
J gene: TRBJ2-3
CDR3 protein: CASSFWLAGMGGVDTQYF
CDR3 DNA: TGTGCCAGCAGTTTTTGGCTAGCGGGGATGGGAGGTGTGGATACGCAGTATTTT

V gene: TRBV7-9
clone size: .
D gene: TRBD2
J gene: TRBJ2-7
CDR3 protein: CASSLATSIDEQYF
CDR3 DNA: TGTGCCAGCAGCCTTGCGACTAGCATCGACGAGCAGTACTTC

V gene: TRBV4-3
clone size: .
D gene: .
J gene: TRBJ2-1
CDR3 protein: CASSQGGRVEQFF
CDR3 DNA: TGCGCCAGCAGCCAAGGAGGGCGCGTTGAGCAGTTCTTC

V gene: TRBV19
clone size: .
D gene: .
J gene: TRBJ2-1
CDR3 protein: CASSSYTSIDEQFF
CDR3 DNA: TGTGCCAGTTCGTCGTACACCTCGATCGATGAGCAGTTCTTC

V gene: TRBV9
clone size: .
D gene: .
J gene: TRBJ2-5
CDR3 protein: CASSPGGSGFGETQYF
CDR3 DNA: TGTGCCAGCAGCCCAGGAGGGTCCGGGTTTGGGGAGACCCAGTACTTC

V gene: TRBV5-4
clone size: .
D gene: .
J gene: TRBJ1-4
CDR3 protein: CASSSQRLGEKLFF
CDR3 DNA: TGTGCCAGCAGCTCACAGAGATTAGGTGAAAAACTGTTTTTT

V gene: TRBV19
clone size: once
D gene: TRBD1
J gene: TRBJ1-4
CDR3 protein: CASSSGQGVATNEKLFF
CDR3 DNA: TGTGCCAGTAGCAGCGGACAGGGGGTAGCAACTAATGAAAAACTGTTTTTT

V gene: TRBV19
clone size: .
D gene: .
J gene: TRBJ2-5
CDR3 protein: CASSISGGVETQYF
CDR3 DNA: TGTGCCAGTAGTATATCCGGGGGTGTAGAGACCCAGTACTTC

V gene: TRBV10-3
clone size: .
D gene: .
J gene: TRBJ2-7
CDR3 protein: CAINQNRDNDEQYF
CDR3 DNA: TGTGCCATCAACCAGAACCGGGACAACGACGAGCAGTACTTC

V gene: TRBV28
clone size: .
D gene: .
J gene: TRBJ1-5
CDR3 protein: CASSFRRLNQPQHF
CDR3 DNA: TGTGCCAGCAGTTTTCGCAGGTTAAATCAGCCCCAGCATTTT

V gene: TRBV5-4
clone size: .
D gene: .
J gene: TRBJ2-7
CDR3 protein: CASSLGLDVYEQYF
CDR3 DNA: TGTGCCAGCAGCTTGGGACTAGACGTCTACGAGCAGTACTTC

V gene: TRBV19
clone size: .
D gene: TRBD2
J gene: TRBJ2-1
CDR3 protein: CASGPGTKAGEQFF
CDR3 DNA: TGTGCCAGTGGCCCCGGGACTAAAGCAGGTGAGCAGTTCTTC

V gene: TRBV28
clone size: .
D gene: .
J gene: TRBJ2-7
CDR3 protein: CASRSTGLYEQYF
CDR3 DNA: TGTGCCAGCAGGTCCACGGGACTCTACGAGCAGTACTTC

V gene: TRBV5-6
clone size: .
D gene: .
J gene: TRBJ1-2
CDR3 protein: CASTSRSYGYTF
CDR3 DNA: TGTGCCAGCACCTCCCGGAGCTATGGCTACACCTTC

V gene: TRBV19
clone size: .
D gene: .
J gene: TRBJ2-2
CDR3 protein: CASSALGGGELFF
CDR3 DNA: TGTGCCAGTAGTGCCCTAGGGGGCGGGGAGCTGTTTTTT

V gene: TRBV4-3
clone size: .
D gene: TRBD1
J gene: TRBJ2-2
CDR3 protein: CASSQEARGPGELFF
CDR3 DNA: TGCGCCAGCAGCCAAGAGGCCAGGGGGCCCGGGGAGCTGTTTTTT

V gene: TRBV7-2
clone size: .
D gene: TRBD1
J gene: TRBJ1-2
CDR3 protein: CASRPGTEHGYTF
CDR3 DNA: TGTGCCAGCAGGCCCGGGACAGAGCATGGCTACACCTTC

V gene: TRBV30
clone size: .
D gene: .
J gene: TRBJ2-5
CDR3 protein: CAHGGFGQETQYF
CDR3 DNA: TGTGCCCACGGGGGTTTTGGTCAAGAGACCCAGTACTTC

V gene: TRBV19
clone size: .
D gene: TRBD2
J gene: TRBJ2-1
CDR3 protein: CASSPLGSGSLGEQFF
CDR3 DNA: TGTGCCAGTAGTCCCCTGGGTAGCGGGAGTTTGGGTGAGCAGTTCTTC

V gene: TRBV7-9
clone size: .
D gene: .
J gene: TRBJ2-7
CDR3 protein: CASSPALGGIYEQYF
CDR3 DNA: TGTGCCAGCAGCCCAGCCCTAGGAGGGATCTACGAGCAGTACTTC

V gene: TRBV7-9
clone size: once
D gene: .
J gene: TRBJ1-3
CDR3 protein: CASSLAGAGNTIYF
CDR3 DNA: TGTGCCAGCAGCTTAGCTGGGGCCGGAAACACCATATATTTT

V gene: TRBV28
clone size: .
D gene: .
J gene: TRBJ2-5
CDR3 protein: CASSLVSGGQYF
CDR3 DNA: TGTGCCAGCAGTTTAGTATCCGGGGGCCAGTACTTC

V gene: TRBV5-1
clone size: .
D gene: TRBD1
J gene: TRBJ2-7
CDR3 protein: CASSRDRGYEQYF
CDR3 DNA: TGCGCCAGCAGCCGGGACAGGGGCTACGAGCAGTACTTC

V gene: TRBV19
clone size: .
D gene: TRBD1
J gene: TRBJ1-2
CDR3 protein: CASSWDRVDGYTF
CDR3 DNA: TGTGCCAGTAGCTGGGACAGGGTGGATGGCTACACCTTC